This TCR beta chain was sequenced in a study of T cell responses to AZD1222 COVID-19 vaccine. Study-level findings and limits: Donors, mostly white British, included more females; clonal diversity was possibly underestimated. The CD4 TCRs associated with vaccination extended across spike and predominated at 160-218 and 743-854.

In regard to this clone: What it binds is unknown.

TCRdb's table, derived via immunoSEQ multiplex PCR, lists solely in-frame clones and lacks some. The repertoire holds over 100,000 clones, with 85% to 90% as singletons. CDR1 and CDR2 from the germline V gene are LGHDT and YNNKEL (reference sequence). CDR3 size: 14 residues. V shed 5 bases and J shed 4 bases, with 14 bases lying between them. The chain has TRBV3-1 (or the pseudogene TRBV3-2) and TRBJ1-2; no definite D call. The source was peripheral blood, collected on day 0 of AZD1222 vaccination. This receptor was identified in an adult in good health. This CDR3 is CASSSSYGAYGYTF. CDR3 DNA sequence: TGTGCCAGCAGCTCATCGTATGGTGCCTATGGCTACACCTTC.